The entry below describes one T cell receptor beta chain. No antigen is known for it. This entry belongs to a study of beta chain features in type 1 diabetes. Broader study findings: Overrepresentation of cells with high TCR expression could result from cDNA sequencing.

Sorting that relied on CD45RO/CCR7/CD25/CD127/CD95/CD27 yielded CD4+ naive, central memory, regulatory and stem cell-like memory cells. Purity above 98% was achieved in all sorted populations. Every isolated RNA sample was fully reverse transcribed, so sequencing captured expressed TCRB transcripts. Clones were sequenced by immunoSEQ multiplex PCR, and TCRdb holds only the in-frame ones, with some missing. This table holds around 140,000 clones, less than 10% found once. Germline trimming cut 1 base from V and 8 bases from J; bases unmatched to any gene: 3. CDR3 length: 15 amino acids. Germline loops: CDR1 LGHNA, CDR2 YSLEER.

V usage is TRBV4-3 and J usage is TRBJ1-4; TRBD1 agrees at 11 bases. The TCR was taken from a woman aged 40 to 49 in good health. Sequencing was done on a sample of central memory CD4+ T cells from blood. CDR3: CASSQAWDRGEKLFF. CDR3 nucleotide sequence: TGCGCCAGCAGCCAAGCTTGGGACAGGGGGGAAAAACTGTTTTTT.